The 9 T cell receptor beta chains listed next were all sequenced from one sample in a study of T cell changes during pregnancy in multiple sclerosis. Repertoires were generated with immunoSEQ multiplex PCR, while TCRdb's copy carries only in-frame clones and drops some. This sample has under 40,000 clones, with about nine tenths found just once. The sequencing here drew on peripheral blood, taken in the third trimester of pregnancy. The receptors here all came from a female donor in good health, enrolled as a control in a pregnancy study.

The V and J genes are TRBV18 and TRBJ2-7, with D possibly matching TRBD1 (6 bases). Germline loops: CDR1 KGHSH, CDR2 LQKENI. This CDR3 contains 13 residues. The V gene lost 2 bases and the J gene lost 5 bases, with 10 bases spanning the gap. As DNA, the CDR3 is TGTGCCAGCTCACCAAGGGGGATCGACGAGCAGTACTTC. This sequence encodes CASSPRGIDEQYF.

The CDR3 reads CASSARVGTEAFF. The DNA of the CDR3 is TGTGCCAGCAGTGCCAGGGTCGGCACTGAAGCTTTCTTT. This sequence joins TRBV6-1 and TRBJ1-1, with D possibly TRBD1 on 5 matching bases. The CDR3 totals 13 residues. Germline CDR1 reads MNHNS; CDR2 reads SASEGT. The V end was cut by 4 bases, the J end by 4 bases, with 10 bases between.

This rearrangement joins TRBV27 to TRBJ1-2; D ambiguous. The germline V gene has CDR1 MNHEY and CDR2 SMNVEV (reference sequence). The V and J ends lost 2 bases and 4 bases respectively, with 17 bases between them. This CDR3 region has 16 residues. CDR3 sequence (DNA): TGTGCCAGCAGTTTAGGAGCGGGCTCCGCACGCTATGGCTACACCTTC. Its protein product is CASSLGAGSARYGYTF.

In regard to this clone: This specimen includes other DNA sequences encoding the same CDR3. The chain carries TRBV5-6 and TRBJ2-7; D possibly corresponds to TRBD2 (6 bases). The CDR3 has 12 amino acids. Trimming removed 0 bases from V and 7 bases from J, with 8 bases in between. Germline lookup yields CDR1 SGHDT and CDR2 YYEEEE. The CDR3 DNA follows: TGTGCCAGCAGCTTGGCAGGGAGGGAGCAGTACTTC. Protein: CASSLAGREQYF.

This chain connects TRBV6-5 to TRBJ1-4, with 10 bases lining up with TRBD1. The V gene's germline CDR1 is MNHEY and CDR2 SVGAGI. The CDR3 is made up of 15 amino acids. Trimming at V came to 4 bases and at J to 10 bases, leaving 9 bases not matched to a gene. The CDR3 sequence is CASSFFGTGAGKLFF. The CDR3 DNA sequence: TGTGCCAGCAGTTTTTTCGGGACAGGGGCGGGAAAACTGTTTTTT.

This clone was observed a few times. The chain recombines TRBV28 with TRBJ2-7; the match to TRBD2 covers 8 bases. Trimming cost V 6 bases and J 7 bases; bases outside gene matches: 8. The CDR3 sequence is 13 residues long. Per the germline V gene, CDR1 is MDHEN and CDR2 is SYDVKM. The CDR3 protein is CASRTGGRAEQYF. The CDR3 bases are TGTGCCAGCAGGACGGGAGGGAGGGCTGAGCAGTACTTC.

The CDR3 reads CASSQGHADYEQYF. The CDR3 region has the DNA TGTGCCAGCAGCCAAGGACATGCTGACTACGAGCAGTACTTC. The gene calls are TRBV7-2 and TRBJ2-7, with D possibly being TRBD1 (5 bases). This CDR3 region has 14 residues. Trimming cost V 5 bases and J 3 bases, with 14 bases left between them. Per germline, CDR1 SGHTA and CDR2 FQGNSA.

This chain connects TRBV6-1 to TRBJ2-7, with D perhaps matching TRBD1 (6 bases). The V and J ends lost 4 bases and 1 base respectively, with 8 bases between them. The CDR3 consists of 13 residues. Per the germline V gene, CDR1 is MNHNS and CDR2 is SASEGT. The CDR3 here is CASSVDRSYEQYF. CDR3 bases: TGTGCCAGCAGTGTTGACAGGTCCTACGAGCAGTACTTC.

The CDR3 here is CASSQGLTNYGYTF. DNA for the CDR3: TGTGCCAGCAGCCAGGGCCTTACTAACTATGGCTACACCTTC. The chain uses TRBV25-1 and TRBJ1-2; D might be TRBD1 (5 bases). In germline, CDR1 is MGHDK, CDR2 SYGVNS. The CDR3 has 14 residues. V was cut by 6 bases and J by 0 bases, with 11 bases left in between.